The present T cell receptor (beta chain) was sequenced within a study of shared clonotypes between healthy human individuals (TCRdb year 2020). Turning to the overall study: The cohort comprised two women and three men aged 18 to 49 years. For each donor, CD4 naive and CD4 memory were each given three plates, CD8 naive was given two plates, and CD8 memory was given one plate. To estimate repertoire size and how much clonotypes are shared between individuals, the study performed deep sequencing of blood TCR repertoires from five healthy adults. Libraries were prepared and TCR repertoires were sequenced by different laboratories using diverse techniques, in order to increase sequencing depth and limit assay-specific biases. Each donor's leukapheresis produced roughly between roughly 0.94 and 9.5 billion PBMCs. Findings and caveats that apply to the study as a whole: Larger estimated clonotype richness was generally found for naive subsets than for memory subsets. Clonotypes shared by all four sorted-subset donors showed higher generation probabilities than non-shared clonotypes. Pairwise subsampling led to the expectation that sequencing depth would affect the degree of clonotype sharing among donors. Sampling was restricted to blood, and TCR repertoires in tissues likely differ from the TCR repertoires found in blood. Incomplete sequencing was indicated by rarefaction of sorted-subset datasets, despite the large sequencing depth. The genetic and exposure-history diversity represented was limited by the small number of donors. Approximately 5% of naive CD4, 3% to 3.5% of naive CD8, 2% to 2.5% of memory CD4, and 0.35% to 0.4% of memory CD8 clonotypes were shared across several donors.

The trim is 6 bases for V and 4 bases for J, with a gap of 12 bases between the germline ends. As encoded in the germline V gene (reference sequence), CDR1 is MNHEY while CDR2 is SMNVEV. The CDR3 measures 13 amino acids from cysteine to phenylalanine. The retained sequence is limited to the CDR3, 39 bases, with the frame set at the first base. A remark on this clone: There is no known antigen for this receptor. The record has no base qualities; no much larger clone is one base away.

The donors were healthy, HIV-negative adults with no recently reported acute infections or vaccinations. All donors were Caucasian adults living in Nashville, Tennessee, USA. CD4+ T cells were enriched by magnetic negative selection, after which naive cells were positively selected on CD45RA and the negative fraction was taken as the memory subset. Blood was collected by leukapheresis, and PBMCs were isolated by Ficoll-Histopaque density gradient centrifugation and then cryopreserved in liquid nitrogen vapor phase. Analytical flow cytometry was used to check the purity and quantity of every magnetically sorted T cell population. From each sorted fraction, genomic DNA was isolated and quantified by UV absorbance on a Nanodrop 2000c. Using the deep immunoSEQ assay, multiplex PCR amplified TCR CDR3 regions from genomic DNA. For each cell subset, the extracted genomic DNA was distributed evenly across all wells of several immunoSEQ 96-well plates, and each plate served as one replicate. Each replicate PCR for sorted subsets received around 200 ng genomic DNA, equal to about 30,000 T cell genomes. Purified libraries were measured with a Qubit 3.0 fluorometer, size-checked on a Bioanalyzer 2100, and measured again with the KAPA Library Quantification kit. A separate single-read 150-cycle Illumina NextSeq 550 flow cell was used to sequence each immunoSEQ 96-well plate. On the study's bioinformatics: Because the immunoSEQ output held only junctional sequences and lacked quality scores, the filtering could not match the filtering applied to full-length reads. Sequences were annotated with PyIR, a Python wrapper for IgBLAST v1.9, and V/J genes and CDR3 were assigned using IMGT germline references. Reads with weak V/J assignments (E-value above 1e-6), missing CDR3, stop codons, out-of-frame junctions, or ambiguous translated residues were removed. V3J clonotypes were defined as sequences sharing the same inferred V gene, J gene, and CDR3 amino acid sequence. The percentage overlap between two repertoires was calculated by dividing the number of shared unique clonotypes by the size of the smaller repertoire. RTK rarefaction, the Chao1 estimator, and Recon v2.1 estimates of unobserved clonotypes were used to assess repertoire richness. Generation probabilities for all TCRbeta clonotypes obtained by the gDNA method from several donors were computed using OLGA. TCRdb obtained this table from immuneACCESS and retained in-frame rearrangements with V and J assigned. These tables miss some clones; where compared with another copy, unresolved V genes account for less than half of the shortfall, and the remainder is unexplained. V and J calls and clone size are as listed in that table; D and trimming were resolved from the DNA. For this sample there are around 2.1 million clones; approximately 94% appear just once. In total, the top ten clones hold around 0.13% of the sample.

Source material: naive CD4+ T cells sorted from blood. Reading the label with the study, this specimen's cell subset or site is: CD45RA+ positively selected. This TCR came from a man aged 18 to 29 in good health. The chain was built from TRBV27 and TRBJ1-2; TRBD1 could be the D gene, as 5 bases match. The DNA is TGTGCCAGCAGGAATACAGGTCTCTATGGCTACACCTTC. Translated, this is CASRNTGLYGYTF.